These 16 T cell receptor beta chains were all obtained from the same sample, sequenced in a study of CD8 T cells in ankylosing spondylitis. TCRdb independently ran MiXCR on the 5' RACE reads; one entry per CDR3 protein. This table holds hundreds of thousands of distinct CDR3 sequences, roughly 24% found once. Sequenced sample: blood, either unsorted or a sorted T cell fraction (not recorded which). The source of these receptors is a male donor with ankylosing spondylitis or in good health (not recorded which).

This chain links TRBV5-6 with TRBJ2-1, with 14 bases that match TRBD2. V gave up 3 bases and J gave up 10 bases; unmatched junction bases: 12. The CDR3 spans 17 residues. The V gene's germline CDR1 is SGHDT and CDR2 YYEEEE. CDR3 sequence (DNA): TGTGCCAGCAGCTCGGGACTAGCGGGAGTATTTTCCCAAGAGCAGTTCTTC. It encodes CASSSGLAGVFSQEQFF.

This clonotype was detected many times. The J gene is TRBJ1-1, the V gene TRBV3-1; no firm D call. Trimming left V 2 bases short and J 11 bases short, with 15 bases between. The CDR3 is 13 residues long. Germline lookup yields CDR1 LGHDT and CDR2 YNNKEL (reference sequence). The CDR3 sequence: CASSQRPNSAAFF. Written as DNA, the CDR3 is TGTGCCAGCAGCCAAAGGCCCAACTCAGCCGCTTTCTTT.

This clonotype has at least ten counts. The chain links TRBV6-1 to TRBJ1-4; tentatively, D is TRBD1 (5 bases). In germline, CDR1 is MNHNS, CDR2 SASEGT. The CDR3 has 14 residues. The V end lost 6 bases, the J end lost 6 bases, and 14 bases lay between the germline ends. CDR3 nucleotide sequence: TGTGCCAGCAGGCCCGGGACGGATGATGAAAAACTGTTTTTT. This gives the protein CASRPGTDDEKLFF.

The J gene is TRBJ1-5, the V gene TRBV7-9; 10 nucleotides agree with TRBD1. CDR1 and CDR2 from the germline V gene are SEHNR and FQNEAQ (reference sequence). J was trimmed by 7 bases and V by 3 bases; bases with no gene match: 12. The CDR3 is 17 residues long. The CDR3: CASSFYWTGGLEQPQHF. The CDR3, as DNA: TGTGCCAGCAGCTTCTATTGGACAGGGGGACTGGAGCAGCCCCAGCATTTT.

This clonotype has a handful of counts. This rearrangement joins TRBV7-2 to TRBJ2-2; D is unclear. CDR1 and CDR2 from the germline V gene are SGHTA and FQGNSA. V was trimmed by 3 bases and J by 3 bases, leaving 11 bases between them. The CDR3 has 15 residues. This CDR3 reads CASSLTRQDTGELFF. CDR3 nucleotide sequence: TGTGCCAGCAGCTTGACAAGGCAGGACACCGGGGAGCTGTTTTTT.

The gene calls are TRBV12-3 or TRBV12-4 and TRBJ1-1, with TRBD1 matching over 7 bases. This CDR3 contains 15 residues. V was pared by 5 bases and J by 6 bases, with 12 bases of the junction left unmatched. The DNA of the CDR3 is TGTGCCAGCAGTATGAACAGGGGCCGCAACGCTGAAGCTTTCTTT. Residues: CASSMNRGRNAEAFF.

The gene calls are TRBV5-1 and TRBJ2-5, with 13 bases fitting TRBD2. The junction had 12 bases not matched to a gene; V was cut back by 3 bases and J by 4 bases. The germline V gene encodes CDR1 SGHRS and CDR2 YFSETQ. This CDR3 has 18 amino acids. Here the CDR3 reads CASSSGTSGTNKRETQYF. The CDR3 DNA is TGCGCCAGCAGCTCCGGGACTAGCGGGACTAATAAGCGAGAGACCCAGTACTTC.

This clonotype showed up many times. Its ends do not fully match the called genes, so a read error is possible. CDR3 region: CSASRDSNPQGTQYF. The CDR3 DNA follows: TGCAGTGCTAGCCGGGACAGCAACCCTCAAGGGACCCAGTACTTC. This chain uses TRBV20-1 with TRBJ2-5, with 7 bases that match TRBD1. Looked up from germline, CDR1 is DFQATT and CDR2 is SNEGSKA (reference sequence). The CDR3 runs 15 residues.

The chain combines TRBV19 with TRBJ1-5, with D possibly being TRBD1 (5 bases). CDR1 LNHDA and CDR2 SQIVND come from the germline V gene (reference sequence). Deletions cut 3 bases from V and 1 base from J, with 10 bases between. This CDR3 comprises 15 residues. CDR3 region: CASSIGRGSNQPQHF. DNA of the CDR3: TGTGCCAGTAGTATCGGGCGGGGCAGCAATCAGCCCCAGCATTTT.

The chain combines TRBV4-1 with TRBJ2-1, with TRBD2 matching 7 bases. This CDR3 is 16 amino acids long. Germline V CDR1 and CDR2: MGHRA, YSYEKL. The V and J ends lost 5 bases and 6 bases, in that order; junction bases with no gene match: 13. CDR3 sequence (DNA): TGCGCCAGCAGCTTGGGCTTTGCGGGAGTTTCCAATGAGCAGTTCTTC. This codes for CASSLGFAGVSNEQFF.

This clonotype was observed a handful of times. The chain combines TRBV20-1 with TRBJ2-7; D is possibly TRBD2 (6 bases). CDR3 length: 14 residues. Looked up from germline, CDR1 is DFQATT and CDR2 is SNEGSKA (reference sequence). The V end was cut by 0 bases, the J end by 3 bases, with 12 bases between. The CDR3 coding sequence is TGCAGTGCTAGAGAGGCGGGACGGGGCTACGAGCAGTACTTC. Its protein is CSAREAGRGYEQYF.

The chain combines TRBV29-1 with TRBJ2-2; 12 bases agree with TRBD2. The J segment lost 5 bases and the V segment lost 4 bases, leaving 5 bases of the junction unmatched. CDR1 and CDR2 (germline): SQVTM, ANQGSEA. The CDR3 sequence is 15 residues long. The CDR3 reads CSVAPSGRGTGELFF. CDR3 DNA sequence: TGCAGCGTTGCCCCTAGCGGGAGGGGTACCGGGGAGCTGTTTTTT.

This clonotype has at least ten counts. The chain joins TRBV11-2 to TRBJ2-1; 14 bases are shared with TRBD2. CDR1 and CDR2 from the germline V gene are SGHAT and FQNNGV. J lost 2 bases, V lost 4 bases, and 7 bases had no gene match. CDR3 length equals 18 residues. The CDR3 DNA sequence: TGTGCCAGCAGCTCAGGGACTAGCGGGAGCATTGCCTACAATGAGCAGTTCTTC. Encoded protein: CASSSGTSGSIAYNEQFF.

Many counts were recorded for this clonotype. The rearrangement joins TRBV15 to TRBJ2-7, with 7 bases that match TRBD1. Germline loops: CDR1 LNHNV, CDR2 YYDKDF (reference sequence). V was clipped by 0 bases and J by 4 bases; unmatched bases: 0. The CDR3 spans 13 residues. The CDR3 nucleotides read TGTGCCACCAGCAGAGAACAGGGGTACGAGCAGTACTTC. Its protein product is CATSREQGYEQYF. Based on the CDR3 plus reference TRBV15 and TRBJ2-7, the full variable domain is DAMVIQNPRYQVTQFGKPVTLSCSQTLNHNVMYWYQQKSSQAPKLLFHYYDKDFNNEADTPDNFQSRRPNTSFCFLDIRSPGLGDTAMYLCATSREQGYEQYFGPGTRLTVT.

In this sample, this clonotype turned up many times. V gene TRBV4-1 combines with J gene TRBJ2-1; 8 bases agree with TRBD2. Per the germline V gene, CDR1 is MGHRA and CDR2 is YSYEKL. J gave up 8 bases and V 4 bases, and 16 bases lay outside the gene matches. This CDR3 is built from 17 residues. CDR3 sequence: CASSRSVVAGLNDEQFF. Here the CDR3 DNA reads TGCGCCAGCAGCCGGTCCGTGGTAGCGGGGCTAAATGATGAGCAGTTCTTC.

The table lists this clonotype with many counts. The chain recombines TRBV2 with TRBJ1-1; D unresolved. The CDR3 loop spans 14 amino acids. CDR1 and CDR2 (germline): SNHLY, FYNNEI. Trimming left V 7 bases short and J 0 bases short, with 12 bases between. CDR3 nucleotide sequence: TGTGCCAGCACCGAAAATAGCATGAACACTGAAGCTTTCTTT. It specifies CASTENSMNTEAFF.